These T cell receptor beta chains were read from a single sample in a study of HIV-infected children after antiretroviral therapy interruption. In TCRdb, the 3' RACE reads were re-called with MiXCR into one record per CDR3 protein. The repertoire holds around 40,000 distinct CDR3 sequences, with approximately 7% as singletons. Here the sequenced sample was CD45RA+ CD4+ T cells from PBMCs, pooled from several time points, taken from a donor given antiretroviral therapy, either interrupted or continuous. These TCRs come from a pool of human donors with HIV. CDR3s include the opening cysteine and the closing phenylalanine or tryptophan. Fields, in order: CDR3 length, J gene, D gene, clone size, V gene, CDR3 DNA, CDR3 protein. D genes are given only for firm matches. The size entry is marked missing in some rows and otherwise reads once, few, many or a size class.

>14|TRBJ2-7|TRBD1|.|TRBV28
TGTGCCAGCAGCCGCACGACAGGGGCCTACGAGCAGTACTTC
CASSRTTGAYEQYF
>14|TRBJ2-5|.|many|TRBV14
TGTGCCAGCAGCCAAGAGTGGCACTCGGGGGCCCAGTACTTC
CASSQEWHSGAQYF
>13|TRBJ2-7|TRBD2|many|TRBV12-3/TRBV12-4
TGTGCAAGCAGCTTTGACGGGGGGGTTGAACAGTACTTC
CASSFDGGVEQYF
>14|TRBJ2-7|.|many|TRBV6-2/TRBV6-3
TGTGCCAGCAGTTACACCGGGGCCCTCTACGAGCAGTACTTC
CASSYTGALYEQYF
>12|TRBJ2-7|.|many|TRBV12-3/TRBV12-4
TGTGCCAGCAGTTTATTCCGGACCACCCAGTACTTC
CASSLFRTTQYF
>12|TRBJ1-1|.|few|TRBV28
TGTGCCAGCAGTTCCTGGACGGATGAAGCTTTCTTT
CASSSWTDEAFF
>14|TRBJ2-3|TRBD2|many|TRBV19
TGTGCCAGCAGTCGCAGGGAGGGTGCAGAAACGCTGTATTTT
CASSRREGAETLYF
>16|TRBJ1-1|TRBD1|.|TRBV11-2
TGTGCCAGCAGCTTAGACACGGGACAGCTGAACACTGAAGCTTTCTTT
CASSLDTGQLNTEAFF
>15|TRBJ2-2|TRBD1|many|TRBV7-2
TGTGCCAGCAGCTATTCAAGGACAGGCCCCGGGGAGCTGTTTTTT
CASSYSRTGPGELFF
>15|TRBJ2-5|TRBD2|many|TRBV10-3
TGTGCCATCAGTGCCGGACTAGCGGGGCAAGAGACCCAGTACTTC
CAISAGLAGQETQYF
>13|TRBJ2-1|TRBD2|medium-sized|TRBV29-1
TGCAGCGTGGGACTAGCGGGTGGCCCTGGGCAGTTCTTC
CSVGLAGGPGQFF
>13|TRBJ2-1|TRBD2|medium-sized|TRBV12-3/TRBV12-4
TGTGCCAGCAGCTTCAGGGACTATGCTGAGCAGTTCTTC
CASSFRDYAEQFF
>15|TRBJ1-3|.|many|TRBV19
TGTGCCAGTAGGAAAGACGATACCTCTGGAAACACCATATATTTT
CASRKDDTSGNTIYF
>15|TRBJ1-4|.|many|TRBV28
TGTGCCAGCAGAAGCCCTAGGGGCACTAATGAAAAACTGTTTTTT
CASRSPRGTNEKLFF
>12|TRBJ2-5|.|many|TRBV6-2/TRBV6-3
TGTGCCAGCAGTACCCTCAGACAGACCCAGTACTTC
CASSTLRQTQYF
>14|TRBJ2-7|.|many|TRBV30
TGTGCCTGGAGTGTCCGGGACTGGGGGTATGAACAGTACTTC
CAWSVRDWGYEQYF
>17|TRBJ2-7|TRBD2|many|TRBV12-3/TRBV12-4
TGTGCCAGCAGTTTAGGGACTAGCGGGTACAAGGGGTACGAGCAGTACTTC
CASSLGTSGYKGYEQYF
>15|TRBJ2-5|TRBD1|many|TRBV6-6
TGTGCCAGCGGTGTCGGGACAGATAACCAAGACACCCAGTACTTT
CASGVGTDNQDTQYF
>16|TRBJ1-2|.|many|TRBV29-1
TGCAGCGTATGGGAGGACTCTCATCGAGCTAACTATGGCTACACCTTC
CSVWEDSHRANYGYTF
>16|TRBJ2-3|TRBD2|many|TRBV10-3
TGTGCCATCAGGGATCCGGGACTAGCTTTTGCCGATACGCAGTATTTT
CAIRDPGLAFADTQYF
>12|TRBJ2-5|.|many|TRBV11-2
TGTGCCAGCAGTATACAGCAAGACACCCAGTACTTT
CASSIQQDTQYF
>15|TRBJ1-1|.|many|TRBV27
TGTGCCAGCAGTTTGATTGGGGAACCCCGCGCTGAAGCTTTCTTT
CASSLIGEPRAEAFF
>15|TRBJ1-5|.|few|TRBV6-5
TGTGCCAGCAGACCCAGACAGCATCTTAATCAGCCCCAGCATTTT
CASRPRQHLNQPQHF
>13|TRBJ2-3|TRBD1|many|TRBV13
TGTGCCAGCAGTCCGACAGGGGAAAACACCTTGTACTTT
CASSPTGENTLYF
>15|TRBJ2-7|TRBD1|many|TRBV20-1
TGCAGTGCAGACCTCTTGGGACAGAGGACCTACGAGCAGTACTTC
CSADLLGQRTYEQYF
>13|TRBJ1-5|.|.|TRBV6-2/TRBV6-3
TGTGCCAGCAGTTACAATACAAATCAGCCCCAGCATTTT
CASSYNTNQPQHF
>16|TRBJ2-4|TRBD2|many|TRBV20-1
TGCAGTGCGGAAAGGACTAGCGGGGGGCCCAAAAACATTCAGTACTTC
CSAERTSGGPKNIQYF
>16|TRBJ2-1|TRBD1|few|TRBV28
TGTGCCAGCAGTTTCTCGACTTCCCAGGGGGTAGGTGAGCAGTTCTTC
CASSFSTSQGVGEQFF
>11|TRBJ2-1|.|medium-sized|TRBV6-5
TGTGCCAGCAGTTACTTGAGTGAGCAGTTCTTC
CASSYLSEQFF
>16|TRBJ2-2|TRBD2|few|TRBV4-1
TGCGCCAGCTGGGGGGCTAGCGGGAGAGAGGGCGGGGAGCTGTTTTTT
CASWGASGREGGELFF